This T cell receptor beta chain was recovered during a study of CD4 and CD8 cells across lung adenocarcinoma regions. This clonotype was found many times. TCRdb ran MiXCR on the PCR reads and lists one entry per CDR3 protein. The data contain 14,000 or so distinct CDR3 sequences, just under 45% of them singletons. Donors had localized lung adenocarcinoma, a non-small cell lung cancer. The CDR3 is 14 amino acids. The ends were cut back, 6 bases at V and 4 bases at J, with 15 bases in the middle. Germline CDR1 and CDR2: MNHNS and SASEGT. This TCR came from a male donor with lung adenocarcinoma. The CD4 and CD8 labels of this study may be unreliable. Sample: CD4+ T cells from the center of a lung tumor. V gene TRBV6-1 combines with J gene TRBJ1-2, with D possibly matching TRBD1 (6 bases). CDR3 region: CASSPRTDFYGYTF. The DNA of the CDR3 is TGTGCCAGCAGCCCCAGGACAGATTTCTATGGCTACACCTTC.